The 15 T cell receptor beta chains listed next were all sequenced from one sample in a study of blood T cells in healthy people across ages. The second PCR ran about 6 to 12 cycles with a sample-barcoded 5' primer and J-beta primers. Using its own MiXCR run on the 5' RACE reads, TCRdb lists one record per CDR3 protein. Here the sample spans 1.5 million to 2 million distinct CDR3 sequences, almost 35% being singletons. The material sequenced was blood. These TCRs come from a woman aged 25 to 39 in good health.

The chain uses TRBV7-9 and TRBJ2-3; D gene ambiguous. This CDR3 contains 15 residues. Trimming pared 5 bases from V and 6 bases from J, leaving 18 bases between. Germline V CDR1 and CDR2: SEHNR, FQNEAQ (reference sequence). The CDR3 DNA is TGTGCCAGCAGCGATGTACTTTTGGTACGGGATACGCAGTATTTT. This sequence encodes CASSDVLLVRDTQYF.

The rearrangement uses TRBV7-2 and TRBJ2-7, with 16 bases fitting TRBD2. The CDR3 runs to 19 residues. V gave up 5 bases and J gave up 2 bases; unmatched junction bases: 12. Germline CDR1 SGHTA, CDR2 FQGNSA. CDR3 coding DNA: TGTGCCAGCAGCCCGGTTCTACCGGGACTAGCGGGAGGGCCCTACGAGCAGTACTTC. This sequence encodes CASSPVLPGLAGGPYEQYF.

This clonotype came up a few times. The junction differs from germline at one of its ends, possibly a read error. The J gene is TRBJ2-7, the V gene TRBV5-1; the D gene could be TRBD1 or TRBD2 (5 bases each). Per the germline V gene, CDR1 is SGHRS and CDR2 is YFSETQ. This CDR3 contains 15 residues. CDR3: CASSARAGSSSEQYF. In DNA form, the CDR3 reads TGCGCCAGCAGCGCTAGAGCAGGGAGCTCCTCCGAGCAGTACTTC.

The chain has TRBV27 and TRBJ2-5, with unresolved D. The DNA matches TRBJ2-7 better at its end, which makes the J call doubtful. CDR3 length equals 13 residues. In germline, CDR1 is MNHEY, CDR2 SMNVEV (reference sequence). Written as DNA, the CDR3 is TGTGCCAGCAGTTCCAGCGAGAGTTGCGAGCAGTACTTC. Protein sequence: CASSSSESCEQYF.

The chain carries TRBV30 and TRBJ2-7; a possible D gene is TRBD1 (5 bases). Germline CDR1 and CDR2: GTSNPN and SVGIG (reference sequence). The CDR3 is made up of 14 amino acids. V was trimmed by 2 bases and J by 7 bases, leaving 18 bases between them. The CDR3 loop reads CAWSPKAGMWEQYF. Written as DNA, the CDR3 is TGTGCCTGGAGTCCGAAGGCAGGGATGTGGGAGCAGTACTTC.

This sequence joins TRBV12-3 or TRBV12-4 and TRBJ2-7, with D perhaps matching TRBD1 or TRBD2 (6 bases each). V was shortened by 1 base and J by 3 bases, with 10 bases between the two germline ends. The CDR3 has 14 amino acids. CDR3 protein: CASSLGGAHYEQYF. CDR3 DNA sequence: TGTGCCAGCAGTTTAGGGGGGGCCCACTACGAGCAGTACTTC.

The chain couples TRBV20-1 to TRBJ1-2; no firm D call. Looked up from germline, CDR1 is DFQATT and CDR2 is SNEGSKA (reference sequence). V was clipped by 4 bases and J by 3 bases, with 18 bases between them. CDR3 size: 15 residues. The CDR3 protein is CSAKPGTWPDYGYTF. In DNA form, the CDR3 reads TGCAGTGCTAAACCGGGAACCTGGCCAGACTATGGCTACACCTTC.

The gene calls are TRBV11-2 and TRBJ2-3; no firm D call. The CDR3 runs 17 residues. The germline V and J ends were trimmed by 1 base and 0 bases, with 14 bases remaining between them. CDR1 and CDR2 (germline): SGHAT, FQNNGV. The CDR3 sequence: CASSLVVSRPSTDTQYF. The CDR3 coding sequence is TGTGCCAGCAGCTTAGTAGTGTCGAGACCAAGCACAGATACGCAGTATTTT. The whole variable domain, remainder taken from reference TRBV11-2 and TRBJ2-3, is EAGVAQSPRYKIIEKRQSVAFWCNPISGHATLYWYQQILGQGPKLLIQFQNNGVVDDSQLPKDRFSAERLKGVDSTLKIQPAKLEDSAVYLCASSLVVSRPSTDTQYFGPGTRLTVL.

This clonotype was observed a few times. The rearrangement uses TRBV27 and TRBJ2-5; TRBD1 might be the D (6 bases). Germline lookup yields CDR1 MNHEY and CDR2 SMNVEV (reference sequence). The CDR3 is 17 residues long. V lost 6 bases and J 4 bases, leaving 24 bases between the germline ends. DNA for the CDR3: TGTGCCAGCAGCCCAGCCCCAGGGGACGTGGAATCAGAGACCCAGTACTTC. It translates to CASSPAPGDVESETQYF.

V is TRBV3-1 and J is TRBJ1-2, with D perhaps matching TRBD1 (5 bases). Germline V gene lookup returns CDR1 LGHDT and CDR2 YNNKEL (reference sequence). V was pared by 0 bases and J by 5 bases, with 13 bases between. There are 15 residues in the CDR3. CDR3 coding DNA: TGTGCCAGCAGCCAAGATGACCCCCCAGGGTATGGCTACACCTTC. Its protein is CASSQDDPPGYGYTF.

The sample holds many counts of this clonotype. The CDR3 region is CARGRGVSYEQYF. In DNA, the CDR3 is TGTGCCCGCGGGAGAGGAGTGTCCTACGAGCAGTACTTC. The rearrangement joins TRBV2 to TRBJ2-7; 7 nucleotides agree with TRBD2. Per germline, CDR1 SNHLY and CDR2 FYNNEI. The CDR3 consists of 13 residues. The V and J ends lost 11 bases and 1 base, in that order; junction bases with no gene match: 8.

The rearrangement joins TRBV20-1 to TRBJ1-4; D not resolved. The germline V and J ends were trimmed by 1 base and 12 bases, with 15 bases remaining between them. The CDR3 is made up of 13 amino acids. Germline values: CDR1 DFQATT, CDR2 SNEGSKA (reference sequence). The CDR3 reads CSARAPGGEELFF. Here the CDR3 DNA reads TGCAGTGCTAGAGCCCCGGGCGGGGAGGAACTGTTTTTT.

The gene calls are TRBV20-1 and TRBJ1-2; D is ambiguous. Germline V gene sequence: CDR1 DFQATT, CDR2 SNEGSKA (reference sequence). The CDR3 is 14 residues long. V lost 4 bases to trimming and J lost 3 bases, with 15 bases between them. The CDR3 loop is CSANPTTVDYGYTF. The CDR3 nucleotides read TGCAGTGCTAACCCTACAACTGTCGACTATGGCTACACCTTC.

V gene TRBV6-6 combines with J gene TRBJ2-3; TRBD1 aligns across 10 bases. The junction had 5 bases not matched to a gene; V was cut back by 5 bases and J by 3 bases. The CDR3 has 15 amino acids. Germline V gene lookup returns CDR1 MNHNY and CDR2 SVGAGI (reference sequence). CDR3 bases: TGTGCCAGCAGTGACAGGGGGCGCTGGACAGATACGCAGTATTTT. This translates into CASSDRGRWTDTQYF.

This clonotype was seen more than once but under ten times. This chain connects TRBV21-1 to TRBJ2-3; the table's D gene call, TRBD2, was not cross checked with the DNA. TRBV21-1 is labeled a pseudogene. The CDR3 runs 17 residues. The DNA for the CDR3 is TGTGCCAGCAGCAAAGGGTGTGAGGGACCAAGCACAGATACGCAGTATTTT. It codes for CASSKGCEGPSTDTQYF.